The 25 T cell receptor beta chains presented below share a single source sample, sequenced in a study of T-cell memory formation after mild COVID-19. Each CDR3 protein is one row after TCRdb ran MiXCR on the 5' RACE reads. The sample lists about 390,000 distinct CDR3 sequences; roughly 20% were seen once. The sequenced material came from PBMCs or a T cell subset sorted from them (not recorded which). These receptors all come from an adult woman who had mild COVID-19 (a few samples of this study predate the infection). Cell type and time point are not known.

This clonotype was seen more than once but under ten times. The chain employs TRBV4-1 and TRBJ2-1; TRBD1 matches at 7 bases. CDR1 MGHRA and CDR2 YSYEKL come from the germline V gene. V lost 4 bases and J lost 4; bases outside the gene matches: 7. The CDR3 sequence is 15 residues long. The CDR3 DNA sequence: TGCGCCAGCAGCCTCGAGGGACAGCCATACAATGAGCAGTTCTTC. It is translated as CASSLEGQPYNEQFF.

This clonotype has just a few counts. The chain joins TRBV7-9 to TRBJ1-5, with D perhaps TRBD1 (6 bases). This CDR3 comprises 14 residues. Germline values: CDR1 SEHNR, CDR2 FQNEAQ (reference sequence). V was pared by 2 bases and J by 7 bases, with 12 bases between. This chain's CDR3 is CASSLTGTNQPQHF. CDR3 nucleotides: TGTGCCAGCAGCTTAACAGGGACCAACCAGCCCCAGCATTTT. The full variable domain, its missing parts supplied by reference TRBV7-9 and TRBJ1-5, is DTGVSQNPRHKITKRGQNVTFRCDPISEHNRLYWYRQTLGQGPEFLTYFQNEAQLEKSRLLSDRFSAERPKGSFSTLEIQRTEQGDSAMYLCASSLTGTNQPQHFGDGTRLSIL.

CDR3 in amino acids: CASSQDAPGLAGGITGYEQYF. The CDR3 DNA follows: TGTGCCAGCAGCCAAGATGCCCCGGGACTAGCGGGGGGGATCACCGGGTACGAGCAGTACTTC. The chain combines TRBV14 with TRBJ2-7, with TRBD2 matching over 16 bases. J was trimmed by 4 bases and V by 0 bases; bases with no gene match: 15. The CDR3 length is 21 residues. The germline V gene encodes CDR1 SGHDN and CDR2 FVKESK. Using reference TRBV14 and TRBJ2-7 for the parts outside the CDR3, the full variable domain is EAGVTQFPSHSVIEKGQTVTLRCDPISGHDNLYWYRRVMGKEIKFLLHFVKESKQDESGMPNNRFLAERTGGTYSTLKVQPAELEDSGVYFCASSQDAPGLAGGITGYEQYFGPGTRLTVT.

This clonotype was seen only a few times. The chain is built from TRBV7-3 and TRBJ1-1; TRBD1 might be the D (6 bases). V lost 0 bases, J lost 4 bases, and 12 bases lay in between. The CDR3 spans 15 residues. Germline CDR1 and CDR2: SGHTA and FQGTGA. As DNA, the CDR3 is TGTGCCAGCAGCTTAACCCCAGGGGCGGGCACTGAAGCTTTCTTT. This encodes CASSLTPGAGTEAFF.

The chain uses TRBV6-5 and TRBJ2-2; possibly TRBD2 for D (6 bases). V dropped 8 bases and J dropped 4 bases, with 11 bases sitting between them. The CDR3 spans 13 residues. CDR1 is MNHEY, CDR2 SVGAGI, per germline. The CDR3 is CASAGSLTGELFF. The CDR3 DNA reads TGTGCCAGCGCCGGGAGTCTCACCGGGGAGCTGTTTTTT.

The DNA for the CDR3 is TGCGCCAGTTCCCGGGCTAGCTTCACAGATACGCAGTATTTT. This encodes CASSRASFTDTQYF. The chain couples TRBV5-1 to TRBJ2-3; the D gene is possibly TRBD2 (5 bases). Trimming shortened V by 8 bases and J by 2 bases, and 15 bases separated the two germline ends. CDR3 length equals 14 residues. Germline values: CDR1 SGHRS, CDR2 YFSETQ. The full variable domain, rest sourced from reference TRBV5-1 and TRBJ2-3, is KAGVTQTPRYLIKTRGQQVTLSCSPISGHRSVSWYQQTPGQGLQFLFEYFSETQRNKGNFPGRFSGRQFSNSRSEMNVSTLELGDSALYLCASSRASFTDTQYFGPGTRLTVL.

The table lists this clonotype with a few counts. The gene calls are TRBV20-1 and TRBJ1-5; D unresolved. CDR3 length: 14 amino acids. Deletions cut 1 base from V and 7 bases from J, with 14 bases between. CDR1 and CDR2 (germline): DFQATT, SNEGSKA (reference sequence). The CDR3 DNA is TGCAGTGCTAGAGGTGCGGGCGCAAGGCAGCCCCAGCATTTT. This codes for CSARGAGARQPQHF.

This chain uses TRBV12-3 or TRBV12-4 with TRBJ1-3; TRBD1 matches at 10 bases. The V gene end was trimmed by 3 bases and the J gene end by 2 bases; junction bases not matched to a gene: 7. The CDR3 has 17 amino acids. As DNA, the CDR3 is TGTGCCAGCAGTTTTCCCCGACAGGGGGCAACTGGAAACACCATATATTTT. This gives the protein CASSFPRQGATGNTIYF.

This clonotype showed up many times. V is TRBV23-1 and J is TRBJ2-3, with 8 bases identical to TRBD2. TRBV23-1 is classed as an ORF, of uncertain function. The J segment lost 2 bases and the V segment lost 4 bases, leaving 23 bases of the junction unmatched. The CDR3 runs to 21 residues. The CDR3 DNA follows: TGCGCCAGCAGTCGGGGCAATGGTGGGCGGGAGGACCAGTCGTCCACAGATACGCAGTATTTT. It specifies CASSRGNGGREDQSSTDTQYF.

A few counts support this clonotype. The genes are TRBV20-1 and TRBJ1-2; TRBD1 agrees at 9 bases. V dropped 3 bases and J dropped 2; count of bases not matched to a gene: 10. Germline lookup yields CDR1 DFQATT and CDR2 SNEGSKA (reference sequence). This CDR3 has 16 amino acids. Here the CDR3 reads CSASTGQGVGNYGYTF. In DNA, the CDR3 is TGCAGTGCTAGCACGGGACAGGGAGTGGGGAACTATGGCTACACCTTC.

This clonotype came up a few times. The rearrangement links TRBV27 to TRBJ2-1; D may be TRBD2 (5 bases). This CDR3 comprises 14 residues. Germline CDR1 is MNHEY and CDR2 is SMNVEV (reference sequence). V dropped 1 base and J dropped 5 bases, with 9 bases sitting between them. The DNA of the CDR3 is TGTGCCAGCAGTTTATTGGACTTCAACAATGAGCAGTTCTTC. Protein product: CASSLLDFNNEQFF.

This clonotype has ten or more counts. Here the CDR3 reads CASSFRDSYEQYF. As DNA, the CDR3 is TGTGCCAGCAGCTTCAGGGACAGCTACGAGCAGTACTTC. The rearrangement joins TRBV7-2 to TRBJ2-7; 7 bases match TRBD1. The CDR3 loop spans 13 amino acids. CDR1 SGHTA and CDR2 FQGNSA come from the germline V gene. V lost 3 bases and J lost 3; bases outside the gene matches: 2.

The V gene is TRBV7-9, the J gene TRBJ1-1; D uncertain. Germline CDR1 is SEHNR and CDR2 is FQNEAQ (reference sequence). Trimming stripped 5 bases from V and 10 bases from J, with 11 bases between. CDR3 length equals 11 residues. This chain's CDR3 is CASSRARIAFF. The DNA of the CDR3 is TGTGCCAGCAGCCGGGCCCGCATAGCTTTCTTT.

The CDR3 here is CSARPSGTGELFF. Here the CDR3 DNA reads TGCAGTGCTAGACCTAGTGGCACCGGGGAGCTGTTTTTT. The V call is TRBV20-1, the J call TRBJ2-2; D call uncertain. The CDR3 contains 13 residues. CDR1 and CDR2 from the germline V gene are DFQATT and SNEGSKA (reference sequence). V lost 2 bases to trimming and J lost 4 bases, with 8 bases between them.

This clonotype turned up a few times. The chain combines TRBV7-6 with TRBJ2-2; 8 bases are a match to TRBD2. Germline assignment: CDR1 SGHVS and CDR2 FNYEAQ. The CDR3 runs 18 residues. Trimming at V came to 5 bases and at J to 7 bases, leaving 18 bases not matched to a gene. CDR3 nucleotides: TGTGCCAGCAGCCCCCTAGCGTCGCTAGCGGGTGCGGGCGGGGAGCTGTTTTTT. Its translation: CASSPLASLAGAGGELFF.

This clonotype was counted a few times. The CDR3 sequence: CASSGTGTSEQYF. CDR3 DNA sequence: TGTGCCAGCAGCGGCACCGGGACTAGCGAGCAGTACTTC. The chain is built from TRBV6-6 and TRBJ2-7; 8 bases are shared with TRBD2. Germline-derived CDR1 and CDR2 are MNHNY and SVGAGI (reference sequence). CDR3 size: 13 residues. Losses at the gene ends were 6 bases for V and 6 bases for J; bases not matched to a gene: 7.

The V gene is TRBV5-6, the J gene TRBJ2-2; D is perhaps TRBD2 (6 bases). Trimming removed 4 bases at V and 4 bases at J, with 14 bases between. Germline assignment: CDR1 SGHDT and CDR2 YYEEEE. The CDR3 contains 15 residues. The CDR3 sequence: CASSTRRAGTGELFF. CDR3 DNA: TGTGCCAGCAGCACCCGGAGGGCGGGCACCGGGGAGCTGTTTTTT.

This clonotype was seen only a few times. The chain recombines TRBV5-1 with TRBJ1-5, with D hard to call. V was shortened by 4 bases and J by 4 bases, with 12 bases between the two germline ends. The CDR3 extends over 14 amino acids. The germline CDR1 and CDR2 sequences are SGHRS and YFSETQ. The CDR3 sequence is CASSLTPGNQPQHF. CDR3 bases: TGCGCCAGCAGCCTCACCCCGGGGAATCAGCCCCAGCATTTT.

The V and J genes are TRBV6-5 and TRBJ1-2; 7 bases fit TRBD1. Unmatched junction bases numbered 8, after V lost 5 bases and J lost 5 bases. The germline V gene has CDR1 MNHEY and CDR2 SVGAGI. CDR3 length: 14 amino acids. The CDR3 loop is CASSLQGNGYGYTF. CDR3 bases: TGTGCCAGCAGTCTACAGGGGAATGGTTATGGCTACACCTTC.

The chain links TRBV5-6 to TRBJ2-3; no clear D gene. CDR1 is SGHDT, CDR2 YYEEEE, per germline. V dropped 2 bases and J dropped 2 bases, with 9 bases sitting between them. The CDR3 has 14 residues. In nucleotides, the CDR3 is TGTGCCAGCAGCTTAAGTATCTTCACAGATACGCAGTATTTT. This gives the protein CASSLSIFTDTQYF.

This clonotype was counted between two and nine times. The rearrangement joins TRBV30 to TRBJ1-5; D remains unclear. Between the trimmed V and J ends, which lost 0 bases and 0 bases, there was a span of 9 bases. The CDR3 consists of 15 residues. From germline, CDR1 is GTSNPN and CDR2 SVGIG (reference sequence). The CDR3 loop is CAWSVSFSSNQPQHF. Here the CDR3 DNA reads TGTGCCTGGAGTGTATCATTCAGTAGCAATCAGCCCCAGCATTTT.

The chain carries TRBV6-2 or TRBV6-3 and TRBJ2-7, with D uncertain. Trimming took off 2 bases at V and 2 bases at J, with 13 bases between the two ends. The CDR3 loop spans 15 amino acids. Germline V CDR1 and CDR2: MNHEY, SVGEGT. CDR3 loop: CASSYLAANPYEQYF. The CDR3 region has the DNA TGTGCCAGCAGTTACCTGGCAGCCAACCCCTACGAGCAGTACTTC.

This clonotype has more than one count but fewer than ten. The chain uses TRBV7-9 and TRBJ2-7; weak D call: TRBD2 (6 bases). Trimming took off 3 bases at V and 1 base at J, with 10 bases between the two ends. The CDR3 has 14 residues. The germline V gene has CDR1 SEHNR and CDR2 FQNEAQ (reference sequence). The CDR3 reads CASSLGGRSYEQYF. CDR3 DNA sequence: TGTGCCAGCAGCTTGGGGGGTAGGTCCTACGAGCAGTACTTC.

This clonotype was seen at least ten times. The chain recombines TRBV7-6 with TRBJ2-7, with a tentative D call TRBD2 (5 bases). The ends were cut back, 5 bases at V and 3 bases at J, with 14 bases in the middle. CDR1 and CDR2 (germline): SGHVS, FNYEAQ. The CDR3 has 14 amino acids. CDR3 amino acids: CASSPPGMNYEQYF. The CDR3 DNA reads as TGTGCCAGCAGCCCGCCGGGGATGAACTACGAGCAGTACTTC.

This clonotype was seen more than once but under ten times. The chain employs TRBV20-1 and TRBJ2-3; the D gene could be TRBD1 or TRBD2 (5 bases each). Germline V lookup: CDR1 DFQATT, CDR2 SNEGSKA (reference sequence). This CDR3 comprises 13 residues. V lost 8 bases and J 3 bases, leaving 15 bases between the germline ends. The CDR3 spells CSPLTWGTDTQYF. In DNA form, the CDR3 reads TGCAGTCCTTTAACCTGGGGGACAGATACGCAGTATTTT.